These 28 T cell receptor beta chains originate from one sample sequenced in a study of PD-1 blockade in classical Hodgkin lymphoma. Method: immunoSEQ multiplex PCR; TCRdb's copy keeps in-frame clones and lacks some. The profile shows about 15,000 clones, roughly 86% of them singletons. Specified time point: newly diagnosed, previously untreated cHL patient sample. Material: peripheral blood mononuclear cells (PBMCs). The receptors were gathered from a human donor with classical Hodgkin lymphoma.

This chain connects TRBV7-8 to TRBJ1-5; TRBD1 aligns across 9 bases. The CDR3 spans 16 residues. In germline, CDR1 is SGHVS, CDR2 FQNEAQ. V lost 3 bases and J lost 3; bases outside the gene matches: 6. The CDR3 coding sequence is TGTGCCAGCAGCTTCAGGACAGGGGATCCCAATCAGCCCCAGCATTTT. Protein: CASSFRTGDPNQPQHF.

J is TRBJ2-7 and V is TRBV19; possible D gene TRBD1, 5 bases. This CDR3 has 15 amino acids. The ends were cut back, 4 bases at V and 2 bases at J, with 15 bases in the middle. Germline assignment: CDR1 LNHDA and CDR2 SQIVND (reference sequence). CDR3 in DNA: TGTGCCAGTAGTACCTGGGGCGTGGGTCCCTACGAGCAGTACTTC. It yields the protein CASSTWGVGPYEQYF.

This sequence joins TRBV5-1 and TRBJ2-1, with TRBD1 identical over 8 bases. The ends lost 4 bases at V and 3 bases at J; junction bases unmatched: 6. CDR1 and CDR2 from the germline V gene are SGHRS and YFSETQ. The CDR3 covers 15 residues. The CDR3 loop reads CASSKEQGDYNEQFF. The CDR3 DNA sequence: TGCGCCAGCAGCAAAGAACAGGGGGACTACAATGAGCAGTTCTTC.

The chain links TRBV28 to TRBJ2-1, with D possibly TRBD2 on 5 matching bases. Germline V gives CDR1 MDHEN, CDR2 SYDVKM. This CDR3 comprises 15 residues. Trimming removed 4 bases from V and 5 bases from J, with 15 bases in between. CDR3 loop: CASSWVSGLHNEQFF. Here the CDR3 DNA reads TGTGCCAGCAGTTGGGTTTCGGGGTTGCACAATGAGCAGTTCTTC.

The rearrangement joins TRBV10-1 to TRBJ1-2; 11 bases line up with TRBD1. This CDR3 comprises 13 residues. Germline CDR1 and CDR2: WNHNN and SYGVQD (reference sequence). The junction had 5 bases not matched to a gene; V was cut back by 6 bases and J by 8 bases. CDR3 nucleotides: TGCGCCAGCAGCGGACAGGGGGCGGAAGGCTACACCTTC. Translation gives CASSGQGAEGYTF.

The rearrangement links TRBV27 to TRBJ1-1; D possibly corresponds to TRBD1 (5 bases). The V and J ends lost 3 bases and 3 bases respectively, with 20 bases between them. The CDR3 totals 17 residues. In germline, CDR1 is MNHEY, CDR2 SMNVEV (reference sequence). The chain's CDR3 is CASSFGHPGGIDTEAFF. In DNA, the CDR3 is TGTGCCAGCAGTTTCGGCCACCCTGGGGGGATTGACACTGAAGCTTTCTTT.

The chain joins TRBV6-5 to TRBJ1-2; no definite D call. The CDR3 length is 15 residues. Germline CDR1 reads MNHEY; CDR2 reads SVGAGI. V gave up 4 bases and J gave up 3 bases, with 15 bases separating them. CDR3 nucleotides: TGTGCCAGCAGTTCACCCCCCGACGGATACTATGGCTACACCTTC. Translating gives CASSSPPDGYYGYTF.

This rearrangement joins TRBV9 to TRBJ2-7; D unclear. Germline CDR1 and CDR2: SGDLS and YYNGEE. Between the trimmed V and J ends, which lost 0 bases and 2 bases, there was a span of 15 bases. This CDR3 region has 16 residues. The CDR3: CASSVAPVGGPYEQYF. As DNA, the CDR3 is TGTGCCAGCAGCGTAGCGCCAGTCGGTGGACCCTACGAGCAGTACTTC.

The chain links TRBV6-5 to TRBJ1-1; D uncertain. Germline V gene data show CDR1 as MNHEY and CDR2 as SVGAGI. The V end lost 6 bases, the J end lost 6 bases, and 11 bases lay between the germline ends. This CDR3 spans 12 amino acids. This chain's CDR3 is CASRDPSAEAFF. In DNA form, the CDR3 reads TGTGCCAGCAGAGATCCATCGGCTGAAGCTTTCTTT.

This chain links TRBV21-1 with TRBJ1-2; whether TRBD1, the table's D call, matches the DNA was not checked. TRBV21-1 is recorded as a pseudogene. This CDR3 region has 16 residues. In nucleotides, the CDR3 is TGTGCCAGCAGCTCTCACCGGCAGGGGGTTAACTATGGCTACACCTTC. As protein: CASSSHRQGVNYGYTF.

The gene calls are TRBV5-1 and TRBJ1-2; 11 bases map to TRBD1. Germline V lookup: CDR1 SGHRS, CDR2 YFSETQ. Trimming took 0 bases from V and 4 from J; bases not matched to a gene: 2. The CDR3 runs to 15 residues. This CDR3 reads CASSLDGTGGYGYTF. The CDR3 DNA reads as TGCGCCAGCAGCTTGGACGGGACAGGGGGCTATGGCTACACCTTC. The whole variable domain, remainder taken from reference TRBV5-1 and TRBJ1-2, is KAGVTQTPRYLIKTRGQQVTLSCSPISGHRSVSWYQQTPGQGLQFLFEYFSETQRNKGNFPGRFSGRQFSNSRSEMNVSTLELGDSALYLCASSLDGTGGYGYTFGSGTRLTVV.

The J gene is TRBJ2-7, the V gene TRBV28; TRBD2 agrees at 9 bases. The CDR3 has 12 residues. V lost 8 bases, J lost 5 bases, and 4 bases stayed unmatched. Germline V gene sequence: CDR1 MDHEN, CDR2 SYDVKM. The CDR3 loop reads CASGTSLHEQYF. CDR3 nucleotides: TGTGCCAGCGGGACTAGCCTCCACGAGCAGTACTTC. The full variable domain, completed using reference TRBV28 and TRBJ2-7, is DVKVTQSSRYLVKRTGEKVFLECVQDMDHENMFWYRQDPGLGLRLIYFSYDVKMKEKGDIPEGYSVSREKKERFSLILESASTNQTSMYLCASGTSLHEQYFGPGTRLTVT.

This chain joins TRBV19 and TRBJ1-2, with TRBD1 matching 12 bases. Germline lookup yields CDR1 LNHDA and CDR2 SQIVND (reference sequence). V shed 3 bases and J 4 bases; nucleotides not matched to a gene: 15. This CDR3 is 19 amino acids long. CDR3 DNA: TGTGCCAGTAGTATCCGGGCTTGGGACAGGGGGCGTTCAGGCTATGGCTACACCTTC. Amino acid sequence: CASSIRAWDRGRSGYGYTF. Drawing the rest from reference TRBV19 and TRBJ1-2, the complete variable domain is DGGITQSPKYLFRKEGQNVTLSCEQNLNHDAMYWYRQDPGQGLRLIYYSQIVNDFQKGDIAEGYSVSREKKESFPLTVTSAQKNPTAFYLCASSIRAWDRGRSGYGYTFGSGTRLTVV.

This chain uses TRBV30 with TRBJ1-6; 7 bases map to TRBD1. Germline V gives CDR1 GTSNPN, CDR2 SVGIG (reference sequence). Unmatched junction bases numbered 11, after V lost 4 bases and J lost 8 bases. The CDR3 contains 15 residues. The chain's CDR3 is CAWTEEDRADSPLHF. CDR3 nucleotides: TGTGCCTGGACCGAGGAAGACAGGGCTGATTCACCCCTCCACTTT.

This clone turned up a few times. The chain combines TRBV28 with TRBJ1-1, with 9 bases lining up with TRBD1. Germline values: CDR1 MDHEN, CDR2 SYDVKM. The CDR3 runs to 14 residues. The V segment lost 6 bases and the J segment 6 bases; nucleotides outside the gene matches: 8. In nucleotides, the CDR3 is TGTGCCAGCAGGAGAGGACAGGGGACCGCTGAAGCTTTCTTT. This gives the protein CASRRGQGTAEAFF. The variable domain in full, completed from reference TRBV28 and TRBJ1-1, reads DVKVTQSSRYLVKRTGEKVFLECVQDMDHENMFWYRQDPGLGLRLIYFSYDVKMKEKGDIPEGYSVSREKKERFSLILESASTNQTSMYLCASRRGQGTAEAFFGQGTRLTVV.

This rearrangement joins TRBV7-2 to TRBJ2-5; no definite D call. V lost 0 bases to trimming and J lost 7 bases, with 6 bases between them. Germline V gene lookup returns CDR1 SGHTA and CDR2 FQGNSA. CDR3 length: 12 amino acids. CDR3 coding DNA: TGTGCCAGCAGCTTAGCCACGGGGACCCAGTACTTC. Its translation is CASSLATGTQYF.

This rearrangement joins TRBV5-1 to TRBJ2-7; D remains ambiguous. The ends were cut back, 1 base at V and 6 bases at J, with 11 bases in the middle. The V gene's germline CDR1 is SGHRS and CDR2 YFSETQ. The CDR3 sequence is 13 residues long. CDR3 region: CASSLSFWGEQYF. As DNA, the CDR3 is TGCGCCAGCAGCTTGAGTTTCTGGGGCGAGCAGTACTTC.

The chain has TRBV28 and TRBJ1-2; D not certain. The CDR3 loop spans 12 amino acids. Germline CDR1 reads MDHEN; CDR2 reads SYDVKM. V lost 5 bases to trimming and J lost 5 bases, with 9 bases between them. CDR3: CASSARRYGYTF. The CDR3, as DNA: TGTGCCAGCAGTGCCCGACGTTATGGCTACACCTTC.

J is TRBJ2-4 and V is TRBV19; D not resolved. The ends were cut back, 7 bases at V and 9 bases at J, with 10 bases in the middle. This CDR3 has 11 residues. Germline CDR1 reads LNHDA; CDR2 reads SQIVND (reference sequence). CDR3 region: CASTGKTIQYF. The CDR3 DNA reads TGTGCCAGTACTGGGAAGACCATTCAGTACTTC.

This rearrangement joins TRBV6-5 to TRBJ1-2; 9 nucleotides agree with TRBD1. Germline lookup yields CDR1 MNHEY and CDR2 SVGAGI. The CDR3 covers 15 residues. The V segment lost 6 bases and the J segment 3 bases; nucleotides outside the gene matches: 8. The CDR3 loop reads CASRRPGQGDYGYTF. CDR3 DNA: TGTGCCAGCAGGAGGCCGGGACAGGGAGACTATGGCTACACCTTC.

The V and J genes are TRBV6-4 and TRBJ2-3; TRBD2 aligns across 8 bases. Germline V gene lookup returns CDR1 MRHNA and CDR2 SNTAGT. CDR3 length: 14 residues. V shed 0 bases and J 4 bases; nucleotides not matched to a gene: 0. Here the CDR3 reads CASSDSTSADTQYF. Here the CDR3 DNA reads TGTGCCAGCAGTGACTCGACTAGCGCAGATACGCAGTATTTT.

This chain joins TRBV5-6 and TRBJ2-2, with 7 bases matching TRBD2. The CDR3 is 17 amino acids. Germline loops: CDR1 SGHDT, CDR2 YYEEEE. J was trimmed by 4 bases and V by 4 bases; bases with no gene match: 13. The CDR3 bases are TGTGCCAGCAGCACGACGGGGAGGGAGGACGTCACCGGGGAGCTGTTTTTT. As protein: CASSTTGREDVTGELFF.

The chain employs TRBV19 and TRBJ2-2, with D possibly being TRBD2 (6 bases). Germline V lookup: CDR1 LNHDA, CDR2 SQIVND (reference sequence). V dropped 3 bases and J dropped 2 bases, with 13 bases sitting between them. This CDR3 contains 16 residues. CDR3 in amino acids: CASSIIRLVNTGELFF. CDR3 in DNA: TGTGCCAGTAGTATTATTAGACTAGTCAACACCGGGGAGCTGTTTTTT.

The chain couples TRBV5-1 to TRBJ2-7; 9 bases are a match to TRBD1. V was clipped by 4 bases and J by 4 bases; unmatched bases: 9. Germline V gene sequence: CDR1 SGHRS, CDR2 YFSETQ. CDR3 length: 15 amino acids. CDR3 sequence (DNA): TGCGCCAGCAGCAGACAGGGGGGCAGTTTATACGAGCAGTACTTC. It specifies CASSRQGGSLYEQYF.

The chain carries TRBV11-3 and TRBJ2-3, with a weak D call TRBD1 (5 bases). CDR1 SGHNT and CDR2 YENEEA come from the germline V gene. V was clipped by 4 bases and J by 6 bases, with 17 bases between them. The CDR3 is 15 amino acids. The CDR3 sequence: CASSSGILGADTQYF. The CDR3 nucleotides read TGTGCCAGCAGCTCAGGGATCCTAGGGGCGGATACGCAGTATTTT. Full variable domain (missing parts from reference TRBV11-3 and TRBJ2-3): EAGVVQSPRYKIIEKKQPVAFWCNPISGHNTLYWYLQNLGQGPELLIRYENEEAVDDSQLPKDRFSAERLKGVDSTLKIQPAELGDSAVYLCASSSGILGADTQYFGPGTRLTVL.

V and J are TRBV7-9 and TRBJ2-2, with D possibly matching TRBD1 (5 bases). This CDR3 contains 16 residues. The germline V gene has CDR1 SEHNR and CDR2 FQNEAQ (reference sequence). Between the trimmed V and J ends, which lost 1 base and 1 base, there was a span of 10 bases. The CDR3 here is CASSLGWGKNTGELFF. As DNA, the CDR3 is TGTGCCAGCAGCTTAGGCTGGGGCAAGAACACCGGGGAGCTGTTTTTT. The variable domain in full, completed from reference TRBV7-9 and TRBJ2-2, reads DTGVSQNPRHKITKRGQNVTFRCDPISEHNRLYWYRQTLGQGPEFLTYFQNEAQLEKSRLLSDRFSAERPKGSFSTLEIQRTEQGDSAMYLCASSLGWGKNTGELFFGEGSRLTVL.

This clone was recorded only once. This chain's CDR3 is CASSIGPGANVLTF. CDR3 nucleotides: TGTGCCAGTAGTATAGGACCTGGGGCCAACGTCCTGACTTTC. The chain uses TRBV19 and TRBJ2-6; D is uncertain. The germline V and J ends were trimmed by 1 base and 2 bases, with 3 bases remaining between them. CDR3 length equals 14 residues. Germline values: CDR1 LNHDA, CDR2 SQIVND (reference sequence).

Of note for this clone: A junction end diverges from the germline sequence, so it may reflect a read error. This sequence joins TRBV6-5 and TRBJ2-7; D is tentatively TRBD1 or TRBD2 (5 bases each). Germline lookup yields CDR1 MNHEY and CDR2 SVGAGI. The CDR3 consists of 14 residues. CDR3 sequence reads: CASSYGGFSYEQCF. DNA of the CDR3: TGTGCCAGCAGTTACGGGGGTTTCTCCTACGAGCAGTGCTTC.